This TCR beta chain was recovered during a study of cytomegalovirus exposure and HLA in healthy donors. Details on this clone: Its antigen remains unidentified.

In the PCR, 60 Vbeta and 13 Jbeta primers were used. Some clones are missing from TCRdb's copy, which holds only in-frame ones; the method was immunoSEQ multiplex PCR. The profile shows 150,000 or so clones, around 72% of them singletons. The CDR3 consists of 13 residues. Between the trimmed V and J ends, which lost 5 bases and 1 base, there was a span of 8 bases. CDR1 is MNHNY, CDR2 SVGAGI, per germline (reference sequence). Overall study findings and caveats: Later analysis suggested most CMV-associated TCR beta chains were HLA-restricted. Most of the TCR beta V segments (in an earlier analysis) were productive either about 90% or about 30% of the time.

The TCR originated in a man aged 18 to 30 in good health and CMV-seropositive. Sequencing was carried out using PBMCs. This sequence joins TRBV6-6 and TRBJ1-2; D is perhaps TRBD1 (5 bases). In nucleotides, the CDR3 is TGTGCCAGCAGTCTACAGGATAACTATGGCTACACCTTC. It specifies CASSLQDNYGYTF.